This T cell receptor (beta chain) originates from a study of cytomegalovirus exposure and HLA in healthy donors. This clone came up a few times. Its antigen is unidentified. Use of 60 Vbeta and 13 Jbeta primers characterized the PCR. Only in-frame clones appear in the TCRdb table, and some are missing; sequencing was by immunoSEQ multiplex PCR. The sample yields approximately 150,000 clones, around 79% seen once. Study-wide findings and caveats: Sequences of the TCR beta chain were said to predict the HLA-A and HLA-B alleles of most subjects accurately.

This CDR3 is built from 14 residues. Trimming took 4 bases from V and 7 from J, leaving 16 bases between them. Germline V gene data show CDR1 as SGHTA and CDR2 as FQGNSA. The sequence was collected from a man aged 35 to 55 in good health and CMV-seropositive. The gene calls are TRBV7-2 and TRBJ2-5, with D possibly matching TRBD1 (5 bases). Sequences were obtained from PBMCs. CDR3 residues: CASSSSRPQGTQYF. The CDR3, as DNA: TGTGCCAGCAGCTCCAGCCGGCCCCAGGGGACCCAGTACTTC.